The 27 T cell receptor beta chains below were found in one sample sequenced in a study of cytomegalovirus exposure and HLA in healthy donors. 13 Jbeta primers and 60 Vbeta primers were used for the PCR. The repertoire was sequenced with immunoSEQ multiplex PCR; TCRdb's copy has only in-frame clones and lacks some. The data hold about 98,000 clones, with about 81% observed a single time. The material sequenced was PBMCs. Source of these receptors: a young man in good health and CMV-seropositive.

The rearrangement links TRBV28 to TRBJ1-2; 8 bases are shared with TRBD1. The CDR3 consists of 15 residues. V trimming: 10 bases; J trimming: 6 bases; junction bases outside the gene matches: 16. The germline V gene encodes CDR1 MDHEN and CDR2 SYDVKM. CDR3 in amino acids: CATEGRPGQAHGYTF. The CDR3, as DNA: TGTGCCACCGAGGGGCGACCGGGACAGGCGCATGGCTACACCTTC.

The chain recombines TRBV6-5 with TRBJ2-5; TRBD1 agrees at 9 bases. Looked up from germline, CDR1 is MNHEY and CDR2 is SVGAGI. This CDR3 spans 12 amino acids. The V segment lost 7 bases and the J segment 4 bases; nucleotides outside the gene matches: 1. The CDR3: CASTDRGETQYF. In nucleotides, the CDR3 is TGTGCCAGCACGGACAGGGGAGAGACCCAGTACTTC.

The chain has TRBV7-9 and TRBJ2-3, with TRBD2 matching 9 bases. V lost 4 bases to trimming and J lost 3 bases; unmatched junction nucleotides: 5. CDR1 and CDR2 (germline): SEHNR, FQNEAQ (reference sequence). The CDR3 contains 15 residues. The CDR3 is CASSSAAGGTDTQYF. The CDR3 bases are TGTGCCAGCAGCTCCGCGGCGGGGGGGACAGATACGCAGTATTTT.

The CDR3 DNA sequence: TGTGCCAGCAGCGTGAGTTTCGGGGGGTCACCCCTCCACTTT. Amino acid sequence: CASSVSFGGSPLHF. The chain is built from TRBV11-2 and TRBJ1-6; the D gene is possibly TRBD1 (5 bases). The CDR3 loop spans 14 amino acids. From germline, CDR1 is SGHAT and CDR2 FQNNGV. V lost 5 bases, J lost 10 bases, and 15 bases lay in between. Using reference TRBV11-2 and TRBJ1-6 for the parts outside the CDR3, the full variable domain is EAGVAQSPRYKIIEKRQSVAFWCNPISGHATLYWYQQILGQGPKLLIQFQNNGVVDDSQLPKDRFSAERLKGVDSTLKIQPAKLEDSAVYLCASSVSFGGSPLHFGNGTRLTVT.

CDR3 residues: CASSQDRTVGGQYF. CDR3 bases: TGCGCCAGCAGCCAAGACAGGACCGTTGGAGGCCAGTACTTC. The chain couples TRBV5-1 to TRBJ2-7; weak D call: TRBD1 (6 bases). The V gene lost 4 bases and the J gene lost 10 bases, with 21 bases spanning the gap. The CDR3 spans 14 residues. Germline-derived CDR1 and CDR2 are SGHRS and YFSETQ.

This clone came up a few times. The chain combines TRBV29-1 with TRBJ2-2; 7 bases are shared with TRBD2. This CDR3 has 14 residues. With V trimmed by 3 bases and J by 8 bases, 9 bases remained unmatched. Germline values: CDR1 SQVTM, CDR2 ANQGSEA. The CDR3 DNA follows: TGCAGCGTTGAGGCTAGCGGCTACGGGGGGGAGCTGTTTTTT. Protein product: CSVEASGYGGELFF.

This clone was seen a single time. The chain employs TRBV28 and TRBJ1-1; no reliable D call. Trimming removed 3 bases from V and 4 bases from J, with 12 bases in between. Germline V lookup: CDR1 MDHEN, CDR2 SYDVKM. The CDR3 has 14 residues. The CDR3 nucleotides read TGTGCCAGCAGTTTTGAGGGAAGGGCCACTGAAGCTTTCTTT. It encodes CASSFEGRATEAFF.

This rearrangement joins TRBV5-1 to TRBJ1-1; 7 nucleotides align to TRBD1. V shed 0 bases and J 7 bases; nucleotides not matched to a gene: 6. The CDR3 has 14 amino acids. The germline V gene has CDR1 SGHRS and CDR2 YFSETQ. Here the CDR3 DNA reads TGCGCCAGCAGCTTGGTCTCCGACAGGGATGAAGCTTTCTTT. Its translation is CASSLVSDRDEAFF.

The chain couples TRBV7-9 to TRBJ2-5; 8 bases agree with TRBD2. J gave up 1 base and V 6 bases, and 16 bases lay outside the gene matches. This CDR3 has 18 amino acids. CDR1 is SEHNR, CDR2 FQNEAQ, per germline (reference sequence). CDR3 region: CASSSSRGGLGGQETQYF. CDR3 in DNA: TGTGCCAGCAGTTCATCCCGGGGGGGGTTAGGAGGCCAAGAGACCCAGTACTTC.

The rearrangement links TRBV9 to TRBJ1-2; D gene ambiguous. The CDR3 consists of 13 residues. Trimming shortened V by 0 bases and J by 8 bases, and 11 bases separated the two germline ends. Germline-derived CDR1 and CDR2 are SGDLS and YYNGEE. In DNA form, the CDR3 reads TGTGCCAGCAGCGTAGGGGAGGGTTCGGGCTACACCTTC. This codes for CASSVGEGSGYTF.

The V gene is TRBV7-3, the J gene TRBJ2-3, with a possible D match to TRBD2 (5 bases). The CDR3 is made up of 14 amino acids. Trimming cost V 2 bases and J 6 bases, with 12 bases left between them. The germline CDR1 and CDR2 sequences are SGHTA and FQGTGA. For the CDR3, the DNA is TGTGCCAGCAGCTTAGGGAGCCCACCGGATACGCAGTATTTT. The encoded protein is CASSLGSPPDTQYF.

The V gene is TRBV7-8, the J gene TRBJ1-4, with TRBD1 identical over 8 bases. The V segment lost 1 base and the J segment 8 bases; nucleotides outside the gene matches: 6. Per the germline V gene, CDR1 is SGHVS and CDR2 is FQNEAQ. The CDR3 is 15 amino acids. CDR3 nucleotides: TGTGCCAGCAGCTTAGTTGGGACAGGCTCCGAAAAACTGTTTTTT. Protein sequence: CASSLVGTGSEKLFF.

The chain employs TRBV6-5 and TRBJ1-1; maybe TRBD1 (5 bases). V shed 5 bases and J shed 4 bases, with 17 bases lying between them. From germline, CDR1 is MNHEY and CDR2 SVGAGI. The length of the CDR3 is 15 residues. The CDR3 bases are TGTGCCAGCAGTAGCCACGGGGGGAGGAGCACTGAAGCTTTCTTT. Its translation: CASSSHGGRSTEAFF.

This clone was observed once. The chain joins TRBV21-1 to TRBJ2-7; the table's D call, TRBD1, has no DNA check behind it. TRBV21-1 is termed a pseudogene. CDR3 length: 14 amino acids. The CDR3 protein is CASSKGDSAYEQYF. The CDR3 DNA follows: TGTGCCAGCAGCAAGGGTGACAGCGCCTACGAGCAGTACTTC.

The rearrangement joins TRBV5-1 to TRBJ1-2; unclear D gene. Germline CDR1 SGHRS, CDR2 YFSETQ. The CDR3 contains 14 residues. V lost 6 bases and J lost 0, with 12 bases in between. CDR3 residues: CASTEHTSNYGYTF. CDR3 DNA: TGCGCCAGCACGGAGCACACCTCTAACTATGGCTACACCTTC.

The CDR3 nucleotides are TGTGCCAGCAGCTTAGCTGGCGTGGGGAGGGCGAACACTGAAGCTTTCTTT. It specifies CASSLAGVGRANTEAFF. The V and J genes are TRBV7-9 and TRBJ1-1; no reliable D call. The length of the CDR3 is 17 residues. The germline V and J ends were trimmed by 0 bases and 1 base, with 15 bases remaining between them. Germline V gives CDR1 SEHNR, CDR2 FQNEAQ (reference sequence).

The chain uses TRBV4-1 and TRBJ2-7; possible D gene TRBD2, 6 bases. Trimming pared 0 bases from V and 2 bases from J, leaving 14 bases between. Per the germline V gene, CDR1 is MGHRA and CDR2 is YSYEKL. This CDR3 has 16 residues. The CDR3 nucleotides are TGCGCCAGCAGCCAAGAGTCCGGGACTGTTCCCTACGAGCAGTACTTC. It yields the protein CASSQESGTVPYEQYF.

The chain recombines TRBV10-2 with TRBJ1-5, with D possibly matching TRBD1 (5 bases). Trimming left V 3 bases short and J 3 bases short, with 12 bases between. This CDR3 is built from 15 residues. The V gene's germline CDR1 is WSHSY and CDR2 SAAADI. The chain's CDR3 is CASSDPGGANQPQHF. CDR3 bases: TGCGCCAGCAGTGATCCCGGGGGTGCCAATCAGCCCCAGCATTTT.

This CDR3 is CASSLGRGEVEQYF. CDR3 in DNA: TGTGCCAGTAGCCTAGGCCGGGGGGAGGTCGAGCAGTACTTC. The gene calls are TRBV6-1 and TRBJ2-7; TRBD2 agrees at 7 bases. The trim removed 9 bases at V and 6 bases at J, leaving 14 bases unmatched. The CDR3 runs to 14 residues. Germline V lookup: CDR1 MNHNS, CDR2 SASEGT.

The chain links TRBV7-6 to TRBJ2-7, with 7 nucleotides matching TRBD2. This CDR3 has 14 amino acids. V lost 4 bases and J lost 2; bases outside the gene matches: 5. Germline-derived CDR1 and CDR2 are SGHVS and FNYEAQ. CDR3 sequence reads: CASSSASGAYEQYF. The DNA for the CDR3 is TGTGCCAGCAGCTCGGCCAGCGGGGCCTACGAGCAGTACTTC.

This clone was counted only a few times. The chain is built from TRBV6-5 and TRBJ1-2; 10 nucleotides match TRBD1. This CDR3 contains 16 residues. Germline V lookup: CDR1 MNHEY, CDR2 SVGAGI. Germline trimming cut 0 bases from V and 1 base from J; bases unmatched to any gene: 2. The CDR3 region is CASSYSRTGGNYGYTF. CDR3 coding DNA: TGTGCCAGCAGTTACTCAAGGACAGGGGGTAACTATGGCTACACCTTC.

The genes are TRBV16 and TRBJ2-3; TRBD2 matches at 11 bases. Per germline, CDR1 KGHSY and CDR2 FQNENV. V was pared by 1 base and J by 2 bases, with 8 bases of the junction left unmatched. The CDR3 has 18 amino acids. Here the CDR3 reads CASSQWASGGPNTDTQYF. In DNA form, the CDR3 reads TGTGCCAGCAGCCAATGGGCTAGCGGGGGGCCCAACACAGATACGCAGTATTTT. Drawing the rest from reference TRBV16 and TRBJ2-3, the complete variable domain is GEEVAQTPKHLVRGEGQKAKLYCAPIKGHSYVFWYQQVLKNEFKFLISFQNENVFDETGMPKERFSAKCLPNSPCSLEIQATKLEDSAVYFCASSQWASGGPNTDTQYFGPGTRLTVL.

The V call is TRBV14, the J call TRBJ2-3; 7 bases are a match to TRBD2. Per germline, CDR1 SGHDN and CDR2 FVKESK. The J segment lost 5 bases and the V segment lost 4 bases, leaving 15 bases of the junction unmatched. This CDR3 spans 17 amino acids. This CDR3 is CASSPIWGAGRLDTQYF. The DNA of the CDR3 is TGTGCCAGCAGCCCCATCTGGGGAGCGGGAAGGCTAGATACGCAGTATTTT.

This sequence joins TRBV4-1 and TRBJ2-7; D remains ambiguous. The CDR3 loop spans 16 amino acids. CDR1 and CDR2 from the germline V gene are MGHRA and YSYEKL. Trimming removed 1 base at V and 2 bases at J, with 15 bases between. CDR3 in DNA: TGCGCCAGCAGCCAAGTGTTTGGTGGTCAGGCCTACGAGCAGTACTTC. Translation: CASSQVFGGQAYEQYF.

This chain's CDR3 is CASSLWEGNTEAFF. In nucleotides, the CDR3 is TGTGCCAGCAGTTTATGGGAGGGGAACACTGAAGCTTTCTTT. The gene calls are TRBV28 and TRBJ1-1; D is uncertain. Germline loops: CDR1 MDHEN, CDR2 SYDVKM. The CDR3 covers 14 residues. V lost 0 bases and J 1 base, leaving 6 bases between the germline ends.

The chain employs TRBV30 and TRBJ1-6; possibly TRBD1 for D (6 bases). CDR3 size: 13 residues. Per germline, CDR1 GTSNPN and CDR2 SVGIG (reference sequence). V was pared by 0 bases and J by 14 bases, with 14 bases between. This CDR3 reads CAWSVLLSGALHF. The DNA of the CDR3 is TGTGCCTGGAGTGTATTACTGTCAGGGGCCCTCCACTTT.

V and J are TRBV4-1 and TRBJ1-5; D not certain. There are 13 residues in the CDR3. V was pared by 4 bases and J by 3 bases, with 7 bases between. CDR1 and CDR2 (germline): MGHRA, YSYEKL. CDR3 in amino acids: CASSREINQPQHF. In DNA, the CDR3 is TGCGCCAGCAGCCGGGAGATCAATCAGCCCCAGCATTTT.